The sequence of this T cell receptor beta chain was determined in a study of preoperative IRX-2 immunotherapy in early breast cancer. This clone was found once. The germline CDR1 and CDR2 sequences are MDHEN and SYDVKM. V lost 5 bases and J lost 7; bases outside the gene matches: 12. The CDR3 consists of 16 residues. The table came from immunoSEQ multiplex PCR; TCRdb's copy has only in-frame clones and leaves some out. The sample yields fewer than 30,000 clones, 90% seen once. Treatment noted: preoperative locoregional IRX-2 cytokine immunotherapy. Samples came from a phase Ib trial of preoperative locoregional IRX-2 cytokine immunotherapy.

Sampling was conducted from a patient treated with IRX-2 immunotherapy. V and J are TRBV28 and TRBJ2-7, with TRBD2 matching over 12 bases. The receptor comes from a human donor with breast cancer. CDR3 in amino acids: CASSLLAGGTPFEQYF. In nucleotides, the CDR3 is TGTGCCAGCAGTCTGCTAGCGGGAGGGACACCGTTTGAGCAGTACTTC.